Sequencing of this T cell receptor (beta chain) was carried out in a study of radiotherapy plus CTLA-4 blockade in lung cancer. Study-level background: With less than 40% of patients having disease control, objective responses were seen in approximately 18%.

Trimming stripped 0 bases from V and 7 bases from J, with 7 bases between. Germline loops: CDR1 SGDLS, CDR2 YYNGEE. The CDR3 runs to 12 residues. Regarding this clone: Its antigen is not known.

The study, taken as a whole, reports: Increased serum interferon-beta after radiation also reportedly predicted response strongly. Clones of tumor-derived TCRs expanded in blood after radiotherapy plus ipilimumab.

Using immunoSEQ multiplex PCR, the repertoire was profiled, and TCRdb retains in-frame clones only, with some absent. In the table there are some 77,000 clones, 70% to 90% of which are singletons. Focal radiation was given together with CTLA-4 blockade (ipilimumab) to patients with chemo-refractory metastatic non-small-cell lung cancer. The sequences come from peripheral blood, collected from a patient treated with radiotherapy plus ipilimumab. The source of this sequence is a human donor with non-small cell lung cancer who had a partial response to radiotherapy plus ipilimumab. V gene TRBV9 combines with J gene TRBJ1-2; a possible D gene is TRBD1 (5 bases). CDR3 coding DNA: TGTGCCAGCAGCGTAGGCGGGGGTGGCTACACCTTC. Translation gives CASSVGGGGYTF.